This T cell receptor beta chain came from a study of cytomegalovirus exposure and HLA in healthy donors. Background on the study: Researchers previously reported finding roughly 120 million unique TCR beta sequences from roughly 200 million T cells. Whole-study findings and limits: The authors later linked a missense DCLRE1C variant to TCR beta V- and J-gene trimming. The authors later found most CMV-associated TCR beta chains appeared HLA-restricted. Per published reports, the classifier diagnosed cytomegalovirus status with high specificity and sensitivity.

CDR1 and CDR2 from the germline V gene are SGHTA and FQGNSA. V lost 5 bases and J lost 2, with 13 bases in between. This CDR3 contains 14 residues. The PCR was carried out with 60 Vbeta primers and 13 Jbeta primers. TCRdb keeps only in-frame clones here, not all; method: immunoSEQ multiplex PCR. This table has around 200,000 clones, roughly 90% appearing once. Turning to this clone: The antigen is undetermined.

The sequence derives from a woman aged 25 to 39 in good health and CMV-seronegative. The sample comprised PBMCs. V and J are TRBV7-2 and TRBJ2-7, with D perhaps TRBD1 (5 bases). The CDR3 bases are TGTGCCAGCAGCCCCAGGCAGGGTCCCTACGAGCAGTACTTC. Protein product: CASSPRQGPYEQYF.